The present TCR beta chain was sequenced within a study of T cells in Graves' hyperthyroidism and ophthalmopathy. Study background: Specimen type is peripheral blood, collected at initial diagnosis prior to any treatment. Broader study findings: Blood shared most expanded thyroid clonotypes above 0.001.

Before ophthalmopathy appeared, progressors gave blood at initial hyperthyroidism diagnosis. V trimming: 6 bases; J trimming: 5 bases; junction bases outside the gene matches: 6. This CDR3 has 14 amino acids. Germline CDR1 reads SGHVS; CDR2 reads FQNEAQ. Amplification yielded TCR beta CDR3 regions, with RNA transcripts as the source. The HTBI set primed first-round TCR CDR3 RT-PCR. TCRdb reprocessed the multiplex PCR reads with MiXCR, giving one entry per CDR3 protein. The sample has a few hundred thousand distinct CDR3 sequences; roughly 14% are singletons. At least ten counts were recorded for this clonotype. Antigen specificity is unknown.

The sample consisted of blood. J is TRBJ1-4 and V is TRBV7-8; the match to TRBD1 covers 7 bases. The receptor comes from a man aged 30-40 years with Graves' hyperthyroidism that later progressed to Graves' ophthalmopathy. CDR3 residues: CASSLTGRNEKLFF. The DNA for the CDR3 is TGTGCCAGCAGTTTGACAGGGCGAAATGAAAAACTGTTTTTT.